This T cell receptor beta chain originates from a study of cytomegalovirus exposure and HLA in healthy donors. Notes on the study in general: Later analysis found that TCR beta chains associated with HLA were more clonally expanded than other, equally common chains. V- and J-gene trimming in TCR beta was tied to a missense DCLRE1C variant by an analysis performed later. Most CMV-associated TCR beta chains appeared HLA-restricted in a later analysis.

About this clone itself: As yet, its antigen is unknown.

The V gene end was trimmed by 8 bases and the J gene end by 2 bases; junction bases not matched to a gene: 9. The CDR3 sequence is 15 residues long. CDR1 SNHLY and CDR2 FYNNEI come from the germline V gene. The PCR used 60 Vbeta and 13 Jbeta primers. Data came from immunoSEQ multiplex PCR; TCRdb stores just in-frame clones and leaves some out. The table shows 100,000 to 150,000 clones, with approximately 10% occurring only once. The sequence was obtained from a woman aged 18-29 years in good health and CMV-seropositive. What was sequenced was PBMCs. The chain links TRBV2 to TRBJ2-1, with 7 positions matching TRBD2. CDR3 sequence reads: CASGGVANTYNEQFF. The CDR3 DNA reads as TGTGCCAGCGGGGGGGTAGCGAACACCTACAATGAGCAGTTCTTC.